The clone carrying this T cell receptor beta chain was recorded only once. Antigen: not known. Germline V lookup: CDR1 SNHLY, CDR2 FYNNEI. V lost 7 bases to trimming and J lost 8 bases; unmatched junction nucleotides: 8. The CDR3 length is 14 residues. PCR primers comprised 60 Vbeta and 13 Jbeta primers. Libraries were prepared by immunoSEQ multiplex PCR; TCRdb keeps only in-frame clonotypes and omits some of them. The sample consists of about 150,000 clones, 65% to 80% of them appearing once. Nominally healthy donors provided the samples, though records likely missed some immune exposures. The source of the sample is a study of cytomegalovirus exposure and HLA in healthy donors. Findings of the study overall: Reportedly, diagnosis of cytomegalovirus status by the classifier showed high specificity and sensitivity.

This chain links TRBV2 with TRBJ2-1, with 10 bases aligning to TRBD2. The receptor was derived from a woman between 35 and 50 years old in good health and CMV-seronegative. The sequencing input was PBMCs. This CDR3 reads CASKSSGSNHEQFF. The CDR3 bases are TGTGCCAGCAAATCTAGCGGGAGTAATCATGAGCAGTTCTTC.